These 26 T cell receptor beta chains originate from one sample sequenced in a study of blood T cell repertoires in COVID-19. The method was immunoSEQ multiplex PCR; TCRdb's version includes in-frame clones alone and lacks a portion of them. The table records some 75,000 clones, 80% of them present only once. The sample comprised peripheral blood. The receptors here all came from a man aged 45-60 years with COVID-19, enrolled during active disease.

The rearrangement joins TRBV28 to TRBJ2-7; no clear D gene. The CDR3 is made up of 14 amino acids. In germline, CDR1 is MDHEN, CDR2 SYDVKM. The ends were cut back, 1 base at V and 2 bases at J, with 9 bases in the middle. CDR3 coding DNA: TGTGCCAGCAGTTTATCTGGAGCTACCTACGAGCAGTACTTC. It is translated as CASSLSGATYEQYF.

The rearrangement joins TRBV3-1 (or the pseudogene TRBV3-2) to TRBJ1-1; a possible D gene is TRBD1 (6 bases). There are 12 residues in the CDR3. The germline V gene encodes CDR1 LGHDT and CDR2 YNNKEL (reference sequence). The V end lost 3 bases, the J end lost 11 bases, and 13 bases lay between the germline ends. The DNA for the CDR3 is TGTGCCAGCAGCCATAACAGGGCCCAGGCTTTCTTT. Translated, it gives CASSHNRAQAFF.

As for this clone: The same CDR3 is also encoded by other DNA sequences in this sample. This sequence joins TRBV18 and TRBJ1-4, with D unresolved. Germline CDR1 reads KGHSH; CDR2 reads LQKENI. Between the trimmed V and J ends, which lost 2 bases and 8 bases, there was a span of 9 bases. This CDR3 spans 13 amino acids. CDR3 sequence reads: CASSPSRGEKLFF. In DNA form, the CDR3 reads TGTGCCAGCTCACCAAGCCGAGGCGAAAAACTGTTTTTT.

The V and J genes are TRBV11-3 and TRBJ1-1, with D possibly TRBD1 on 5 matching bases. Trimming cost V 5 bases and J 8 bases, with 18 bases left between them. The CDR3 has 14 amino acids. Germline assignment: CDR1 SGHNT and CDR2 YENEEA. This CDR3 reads CASSPGGGEREAFF. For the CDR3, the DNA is TGTGCCAGCAGCCCCGGTGGGGGGGAGAGAGAAGCTTTCTTT.

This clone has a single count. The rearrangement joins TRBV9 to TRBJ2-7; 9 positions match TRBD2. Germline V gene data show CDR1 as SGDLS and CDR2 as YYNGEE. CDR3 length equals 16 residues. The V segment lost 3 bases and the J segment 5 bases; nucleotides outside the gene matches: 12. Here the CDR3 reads CASSDGGTGTSHEQYF. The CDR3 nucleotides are TGTGCCAGCAGCGACGGGGGAACCGGGACTAGCCACGAGCAGTACTTC.

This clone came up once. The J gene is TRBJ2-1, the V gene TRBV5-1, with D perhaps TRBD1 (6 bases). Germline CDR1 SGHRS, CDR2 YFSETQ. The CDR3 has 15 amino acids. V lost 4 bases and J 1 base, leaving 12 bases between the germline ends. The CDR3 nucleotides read TGCGCCAGCAGCCCGGGACATAAATCCTACAATGAGCAGTTCTTC. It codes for CASSPGHKSYNEQFF.

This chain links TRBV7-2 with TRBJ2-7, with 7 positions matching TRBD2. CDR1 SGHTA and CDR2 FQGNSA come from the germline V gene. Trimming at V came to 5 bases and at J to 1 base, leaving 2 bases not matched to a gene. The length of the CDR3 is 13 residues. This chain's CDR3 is CASSAGLSYEQYF. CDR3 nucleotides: TGTGCCAGCAGCGCGGGACTATCCTACGAGCAGTACTTC.

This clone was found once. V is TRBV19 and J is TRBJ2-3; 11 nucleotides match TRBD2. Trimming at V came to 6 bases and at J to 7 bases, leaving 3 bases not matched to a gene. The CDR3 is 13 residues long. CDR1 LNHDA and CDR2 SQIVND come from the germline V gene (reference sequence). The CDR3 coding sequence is TGTGCCAGTAGACTAGCGGGAGCGCATACGCAGTATTTT. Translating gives CASRLAGAHTQYF. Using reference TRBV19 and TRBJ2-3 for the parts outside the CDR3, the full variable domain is DGGITQSPKYLFRKEGQNVTLSCEQNLNHDAMYWYRQDPGQGLRLIYYSQIVNDFQKGDIAEGYSVSREKKESFPLTVTSAQKNPTAFYLCASRLAGAHTQYFGPGTRLTVL.

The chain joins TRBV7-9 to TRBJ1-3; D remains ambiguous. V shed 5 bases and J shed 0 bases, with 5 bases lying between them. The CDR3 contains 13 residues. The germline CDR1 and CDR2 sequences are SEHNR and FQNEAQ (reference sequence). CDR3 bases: TGTGCCAGCAGCCAGAACTCTGGAAACACCATATATTTT. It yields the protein CASSQNSGNTIYF.

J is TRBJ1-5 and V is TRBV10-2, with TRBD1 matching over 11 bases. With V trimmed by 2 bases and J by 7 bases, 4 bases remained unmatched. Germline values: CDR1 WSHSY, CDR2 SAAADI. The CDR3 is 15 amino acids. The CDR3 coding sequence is TGCGCCAGCAGTGAGCCGGGACAGGGGGGACAGCCCCAGCATTTT. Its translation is CASSEPGQGGQPQHF.

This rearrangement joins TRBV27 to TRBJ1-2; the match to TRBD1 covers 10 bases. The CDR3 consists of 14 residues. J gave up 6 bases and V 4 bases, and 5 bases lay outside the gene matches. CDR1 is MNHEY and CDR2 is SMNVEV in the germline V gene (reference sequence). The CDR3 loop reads CASSSTGTGDGYTF. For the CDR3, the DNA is TGTGCCAGCAGTTCTACCGGGACAGGGGATGGCTACACCTTC.

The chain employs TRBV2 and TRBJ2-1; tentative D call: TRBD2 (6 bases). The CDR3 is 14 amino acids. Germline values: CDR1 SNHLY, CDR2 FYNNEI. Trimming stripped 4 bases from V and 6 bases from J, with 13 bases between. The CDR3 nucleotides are TGTGCCAGCAGTGGCTCGCGGGGCGGCAATGAGCAGTTCTTC. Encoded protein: CASSGSRGGNEQFF.

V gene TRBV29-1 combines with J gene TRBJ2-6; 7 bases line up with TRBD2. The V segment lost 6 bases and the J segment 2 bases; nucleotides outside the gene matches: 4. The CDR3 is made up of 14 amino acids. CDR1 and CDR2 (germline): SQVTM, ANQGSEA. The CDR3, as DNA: TGCAGCGTGGCCGCGGGGGCTGGGGCCAACGTCCTGACTTTC. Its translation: CSVAAGAGANVLTF.

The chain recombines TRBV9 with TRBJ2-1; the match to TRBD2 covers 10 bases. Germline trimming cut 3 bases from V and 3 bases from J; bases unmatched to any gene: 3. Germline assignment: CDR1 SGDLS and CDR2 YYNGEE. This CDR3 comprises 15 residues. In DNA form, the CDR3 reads TGTGCCAGCAGCGAGGGACTAGCGCACTACAATGAGCAGTTCTTC. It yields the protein CASSEGLAHYNEQFF.

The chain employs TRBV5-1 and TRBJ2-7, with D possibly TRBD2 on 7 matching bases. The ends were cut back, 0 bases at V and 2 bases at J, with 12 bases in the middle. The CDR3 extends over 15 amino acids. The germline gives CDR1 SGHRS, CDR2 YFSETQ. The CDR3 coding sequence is TGCGCCAGCAGCTTGGTTGGGGGGGCAGCCTACGAGCAGTACTTC. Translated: CASSLVGGAAYEQYF.

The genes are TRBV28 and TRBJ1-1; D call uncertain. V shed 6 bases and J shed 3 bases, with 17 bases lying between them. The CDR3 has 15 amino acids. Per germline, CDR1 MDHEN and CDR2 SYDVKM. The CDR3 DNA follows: TGTGCCAGCAGCCCTCTCGGGGAGAAGGACACTGAAGCTTTCTTT. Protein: CASSPLGEKDTEAFF.

CDR3 sequence (DNA): TGTGCCAGCAGCCAATTGTGGGGGGATTGGATATCACCCCTCCACTTT. This translates into CASSQLWGDWISPLHF. The V gene is TRBV16, the J gene TRBJ1-6; tentative D call: TRBD1 (5 bases). The V and J ends lost 1 base and 10 bases respectively, with 17 bases between them. The CDR3 covers 16 residues. Germline assignment: CDR1 KGHSY and CDR2 FQNENV.

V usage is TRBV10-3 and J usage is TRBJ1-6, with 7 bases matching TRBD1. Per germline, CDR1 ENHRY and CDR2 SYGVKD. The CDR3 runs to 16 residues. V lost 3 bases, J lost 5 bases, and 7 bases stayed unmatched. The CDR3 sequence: CAISDPGQLNNSPLHF. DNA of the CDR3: TGTGCCATCAGTGACCCGGGACAGCTCAATAATTCACCCCTCCACTTT.

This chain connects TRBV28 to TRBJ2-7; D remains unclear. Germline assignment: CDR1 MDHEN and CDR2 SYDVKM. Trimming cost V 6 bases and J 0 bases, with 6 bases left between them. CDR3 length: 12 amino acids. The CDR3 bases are TGTGCCAGCAGCCCAGTCTCCTACGAGCAGTACTTC. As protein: CASSPVSYEQYF.

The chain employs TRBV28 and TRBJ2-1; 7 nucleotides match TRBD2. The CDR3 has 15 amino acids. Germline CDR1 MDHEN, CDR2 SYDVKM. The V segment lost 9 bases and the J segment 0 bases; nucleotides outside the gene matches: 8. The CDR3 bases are TGTGCCAGTGTGAGAGCGGGGTACTCCTACAATGAGCAGTTCTTC. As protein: CASVRAGYSYNEQFF. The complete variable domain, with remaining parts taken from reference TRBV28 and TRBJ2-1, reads DVKVTQSSRYLVKRTGEKVFLECVQDMDHENMFWYRQDPGLGLRLIYFSYDVKMKEKGDIPEGYSVSREKKERFSLILESASTNQTSMYLCASVRAGYSYNEQFFGPGTRLTVL.

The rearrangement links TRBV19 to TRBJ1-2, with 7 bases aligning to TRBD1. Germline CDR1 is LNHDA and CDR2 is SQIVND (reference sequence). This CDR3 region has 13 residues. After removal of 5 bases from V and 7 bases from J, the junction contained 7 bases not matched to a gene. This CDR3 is CASSEGAGGGYTF. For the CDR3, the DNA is TGTGCCAGTAGTGAGGGGGCAGGCGGTGGCTACACCTTC.

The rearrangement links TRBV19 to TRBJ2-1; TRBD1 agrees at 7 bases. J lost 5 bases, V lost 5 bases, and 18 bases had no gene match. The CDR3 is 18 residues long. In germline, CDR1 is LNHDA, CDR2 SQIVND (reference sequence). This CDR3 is CASSPSTGQSYRNNEQFF. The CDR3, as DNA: TGTGCCAGTAGTCCCTCGACAGGGCAAAGCTACCGAAACAATGAGCAGTTCTTC.

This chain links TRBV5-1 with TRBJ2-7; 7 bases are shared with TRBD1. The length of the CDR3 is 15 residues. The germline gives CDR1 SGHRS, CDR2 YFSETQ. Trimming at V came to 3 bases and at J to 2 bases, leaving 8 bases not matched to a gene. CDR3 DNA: TGCGCCAGCAGCTCAACCGGGACAGCGACCTACGAGCAGTACTTC. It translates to CASSSTGTATYEQYF.

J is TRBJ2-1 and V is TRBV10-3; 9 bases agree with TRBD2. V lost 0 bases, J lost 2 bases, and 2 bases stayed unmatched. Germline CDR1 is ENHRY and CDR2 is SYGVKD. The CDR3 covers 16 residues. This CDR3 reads CAISESASGTYNEQFF. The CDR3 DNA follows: TGTGCCATCAGTGAGTCGGCTAGCGGGACCTACAATGAGCAGTTCTTC.

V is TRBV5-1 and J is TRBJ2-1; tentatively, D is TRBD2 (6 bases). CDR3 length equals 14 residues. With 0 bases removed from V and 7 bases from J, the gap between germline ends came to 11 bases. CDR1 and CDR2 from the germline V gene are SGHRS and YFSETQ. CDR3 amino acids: CASSLVLARNEQFF. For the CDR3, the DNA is TGCGCCAGCAGCTTGGTGCTAGCGAGGAATGAGCAGTTCTTC.

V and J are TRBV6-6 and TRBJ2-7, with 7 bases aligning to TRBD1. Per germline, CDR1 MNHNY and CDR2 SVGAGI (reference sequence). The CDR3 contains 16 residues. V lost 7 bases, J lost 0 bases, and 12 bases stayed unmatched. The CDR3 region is CASINERQGLSYEQYF. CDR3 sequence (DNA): TGTGCCAGCATCAACGAACGACAGGGCCTCTCCTACGAGCAGTACTTC.